The 27 T cell receptor beta chains reported below all come from one sample, sequenced in a study of OX40 agonist ivuxolimab in advanced cancers. Profiling relied on immunoSEQ multiplex PCR, and the TCRdb table lists in-frame clones only, not all of them. The data show around 100,000 clones, around 93% seen once. Sample: CD4+ or CD8+ T cells sorted from blood, taken in a trial of the OX40 agonist ivuxolimab. Receptors were obtained from an adult with an advanced solid tumor such as melanoma, head and neck, liver or kidney cancer.

The chain combines TRBV7-6 with TRBJ2-7; D may be TRBD1 (5 bases). The CDR3 sequence is 14 residues long. Germline CDR1 is SGHVS and CDR2 is FNYEAQ. V lost 2 bases and J lost 2, with 10 bases in between. Here the CDR3 reads CASSLSQGAYEQYF. CDR3 nucleotides: TGTGCCAGCAGCTTAAGCCAGGGCGCCTACGAGCAGTACTTC.

V gene TRBV2 combines with J gene TRBJ2-6, with TRBD2 matching over 12 bases. This CDR3 spans 16 amino acids. Germline loops: CDR1 SNHLY, CDR2 FYNNEI. The ends lost 10 bases at V and 1 base at J; junction bases unmatched: 5. The CDR3 reads CAIETSGRSGANVLTF. CDR3 bases: TGTGCCATCGAGACTAGCGGGAGATCTGGGGCCAACGTCCTGACTTTC.

The rearrangement links TRBV7-2 to TRBJ2-5; TRBD1 matches at 8 bases. The J call may be incorrect, as the DNA end agrees better with TRBJ2-7. This CDR3 spans 15 amino acids. The V gene's germline CDR1 is SGHTA and CDR2 FQGNSA. The CDR3 spells CASSPGGTGSYEQYF. CDR3 coding DNA: TGTGCCAGCAGCCCAGGGGGCACGGGGTCCTACGAGCAGTACTTC.

This chain connects TRBV7-3 to TRBJ2-1, with TRBD1 matching over 7 bases. Germline assignment: CDR1 SGHTA and CDR2 FQGTGA. The CDR3 length is 16 residues. After removal of 5 bases from V and 0 bases from J, the junction contained 7 bases not matched to a gene. CDR3 amino acids: CASSATGLSSYNEQFF. CDR3 bases: TGTGCCAGCAGCGCGACAGGGCTGAGCTCCTACAATGAGCAGTTCTTC.

This chain connects TRBV11-3 to TRBJ2-3, with a possible D match to TRBD2 (6 bases). This CDR3 has 14 amino acids. The V gene's germline CDR1 is SGHNT and CDR2 YENEEA. V was clipped by 3 bases and J by 5 bases, with 12 bases between them. The CDR3 protein is CASSFGRGVDTQYF. DNA of the CDR3: TGTGCCAGCAGCTTCGGGAGAGGAGTAGATACGCAGTATTTT.

The rearrangement uses TRBV5-1 and TRBJ2-2; TRBD2 is a possible D gene (5 bases). The CDR3 runs to 14 residues. The V gene lost 0 bases and the J gene lost 6 bases, with 9 bases spanning the gap. In germline, CDR1 is SGHRS, CDR2 YFSETQ. The CDR3 DNA is TGCGCCAGCAGCTTGGAAGGAGGACCCGGGGAGCTGTTTTTT. Translated: CASSLEGGPGELFF. Complete variable domain (other parts from reference TRBV5-1 and TRBJ2-2): KAGVTQTPRYLIKTRGQQVTLSCSPISGHRSVSWYQQTPGQGLQFLFEYFSETQRNKGNFPGRFSGRQFSNSRSEMNVSTLELGDSALYLCASSLEGGPGELFFGEGSRLTVL.

The chain carries TRBV6-5 and TRBJ2-7; TRBD1 agrees at 10 bases. The CDR3 covers 15 residues. Germline CDR1 is MNHEY and CDR2 is SVGAGI. Unmatched junction bases numbered 12, after V lost 8 bases and J lost 5 bases. This CDR3 is CASSRDRGLSNEQYF. DNA of the CDR3: TGTGCCAGCTCACGGGACAGGGGACTTTCTAACGAGCAGTACTTC.

This clone has a handful of counts. The rearrangement links TRBV5-6 to TRBJ1-1; D uncertain. V gave up 0 bases and J gave up 0 bases, with 3 bases separating them. CDR1 and CDR2 (germline): SGHDT, YYEEEE. The CDR3 consists of 13 residues. CDR3 nucleotides: TGTGCCAGCAGCTTGGGGGTGAACACTGAAGCTTTCTTT. Residues: CASSLGVNTEAFF.

The J gene is TRBJ2-5, the V gene TRBV18; no clear D gene. The CDR3 is made up of 12 amino acids. Germline CDR1 reads KGHSH; CDR2 reads LQKENI. Deletions cut 0 bases from V and 5 bases from J, with 4 bases between. CDR3 sequence reads: CASSPPFETQYF. The CDR3 coding sequence is TGTGCCAGCTCACCACCTTTTGAGACCCAGTACTTC.

The rearrangement links TRBV30 to TRBJ1-5, with a weak D call TRBD1 (5 bases). Germline CDR1 reads GTSNPN; CDR2 reads SVGIG (reference sequence). The CDR3 sequence is 13 residues long. Trimming left V 5 bases short and J 0 bases short, with 8 bases between. The CDR3 region has the DNA TGTGCCTGGGGGAGGGGTAGCAATCAGCCCCAGCATTTT. This translates into CAWGRGSNQPQHF.

The chain recombines TRBV10-3 with TRBJ1-2; no clear D gene. CDR3 size: 12 residues. The germline V and J ends were trimmed by 7 bases and 1 base, with 7 bases remaining between them. Germline V gives CDR1 ENHRY, CDR2 SYGVKD. The CDR3 DNA reads as TGTGCCATCATGGGCCTTAACTATGGCTACACCTTC. Protein product: CAIMGLNYGYTF.

This clone was detected once. This chain joins TRBV7-9 and TRBJ2-7; 7 nucleotides align to TRBD1. The junction had 12 bases not matched to a gene; V was cut back by 2 bases and J by 5 bases. This CDR3 spans 16 amino acids. Germline values: CDR1 SEHNR, CDR2 FQNEAQ (reference sequence). The CDR3 coding sequence is TGTGCCAGCAGCTTAACCAGGGGGAGAATGTTAAACGAGCAGTACTTC. Residues: CASSLTRGRMLNEQYF. The whole variable domain, remainder taken from reference TRBV7-9 and TRBJ2-7, is DTGVSQNPRHKITKRGQNVTFRCDPISEHNRLYWYRQTLGQGPEFLTYFQNEAQLEKSRLLSDRFSAERPKGSFSTLEIQRTEQGDSAMYLCASSLTRGRMLNEQYFGPGTRLTVT.

This rearrangement joins TRBV28 to TRBJ1-1; 7 nucleotides line up with TRBD1. CDR1 is MDHEN and CDR2 is SYDVKM in the germline V gene. CDR3 size: 15 residues. The J segment lost 4 bases and the V segment lost 8 bases, leaving 13 bases of the junction unmatched. In DNA, the CDR3 is TGTGCCAGCGTTACAACAGGGGTCTCAGGCACTGAAGCTTTCTTT. Protein product: CASVTTGVSGTEAFF.

V is TRBV5-1 and J is TRBJ2-1; D may be TRBD2 (7 bases). Germline V lookup: CDR1 SGHRS, CDR2 YFSETQ. The germline V and J ends were trimmed by 4 bases and 4 bases, with 21 bases remaining between them. The CDR3 extends over 17 amino acids. The CDR3 nucleotides read TGCGCCAGCAGCCCCCGGGGGGCGAAGACTAGGTACAATGAGCAGTTCTTC. This sequence encodes CASSPRGAKTRYNEQFF. The full variable domain, rest sourced from reference TRBV5-1 and TRBJ2-1, is KAGVTQTPRYLIKTRGQQVTLSCSPISGHRSVSWYQQTPGQGLQFLFEYFSETQRNKGNFPGRFSGRQFSNSRSEMNVSTLELGDSALYLCASSPRGAKTRYNEQFFGPGTRLTVL.

The chain couples TRBV19 to TRBJ2-1; TRBD2 matches 10 bases. The ends lost 5 bases at V and 0 bases at J; junction bases unmatched: 7. The CDR3 covers 17 residues. Germline CDR1 LNHDA, CDR2 SQIVND (reference sequence). CDR3 in amino acids: CASSGLADWSSYNEQFF. The CDR3 region has the DNA TGTGCCAGTAGTGGACTAGCGGATTGGAGCTCCTACAATGAGCAGTTCTTC.

The chain has TRBV27 and TRBJ2-1, with 16 bases lining up with TRBD2. This CDR3 spans 19 amino acids. The germline gives CDR1 MNHEY, CDR2 SMNVEV (reference sequence). The V gene end was trimmed by 7 bases and the J gene end by 0 bases; junction bases not matched to a gene: 9. The CDR3 nucleotides read TGTGCCAGCACCCGAACCGGGACTAGCGGGAGGGTCTCCTACAATGAGCAGTTCTTC. Its protein product is CASTRTGTSGRVSYNEQFF.

The chain has TRBV15 and TRBJ2-3; no definite D call. The CDR3 extends over 15 amino acids. The germline V gene encodes CDR1 LNHNV and CDR2 YYDKDF (reference sequence). Trimming removed 2 bases from V and 4 bases from J, with 13 bases in between. This CDR3 reads CATSRQLQIADTQYF. The CDR3 DNA is TGTGCCACCAGCAGACAACTTCAGATAGCAGATACGCAGTATTTT.

The chain carries TRBV9 and TRBJ1-1, with unresolved D. Trimming left V 0 bases short and J 11 bases short, with 14 bases between. The CDR3 has 13 amino acids. CDR1 and CDR2 from the germline V gene are SGDLS and YYNGEE. As DNA, the CDR3 is TGTGCCAGCAGCGTAGCTACGGTCCCACCGGCTTTCTTT. Protein: CASSVATVPPAFF.

The chain links TRBV11-3 to TRBJ2-1; D possibly corresponds to TRBD2 (7 bases). CDR1 is SGHNT and CDR2 is YENEEA in the germline V gene. CDR3 length equals 16 residues. Trimming left V 0 bases short and J 3 bases short, with 12 bases between. In nucleotides, the CDR3 is TGTGCCAGCAGCTTAGAGGCGGGGGACAACTACAATGAGCAGTTCTTC. Translated: CASSLEAGDNYNEQFF.

V usage is TRBV10-3 and J usage is TRBJ2-3; D perhaps matches TRBD2 (6 bases). Germline CDR1 ENHRY, CDR2 SYGVKD. The CDR3 contains 15 residues. V lost 0 bases to trimming and J lost 2 bases, with 9 bases between them. CDR3 residues: CAISESGGHTDTQYF. The CDR3 nucleotides read TGTGCCATCAGTGAGTCGGGAGGCCACACAGATACGCAGTATTTT.

The chain joins TRBV9 to TRBJ2-7, with 9 bases identical to TRBD1. This CDR3 comprises 14 residues. After removal of 0 bases from V and 3 bases from J, the junction contained 1 base not matched to a gene. The germline V gene has CDR1 SGDLS and CDR2 YYNGEE. As DNA, the CDR3 is TGTGCCAGCAGCGTAGAGGGACAGGGCTACGAGCAGTACTTC. Protein sequence: CASSVEGQGYEQYF.

The chain couples TRBV4-2 to TRBJ2-2; D tentatively reads TRBD1 or TRBD2 (7 bases each). V was pared by 2 bases and J by 7 bases, with 14 bases between. From germline, CDR1 is LGHNA and CDR2 YNFKEQ. The CDR3 length is 15 residues. CDR3 bases: TGTGCCAGCAGCCAATTAGACAGGGAGGGCGGGGAGCTGTTTTTT. Amino acids: CASSQLDREGGELFF.

The chain links TRBV5-1 to TRBJ2-7; TRBD2 agrees at 7 bases. Germline lookup yields CDR1 SGHRS and CDR2 YFSETQ. The V and J ends lost 4 bases and 2 bases, in that order; junction bases with no gene match: 9. This CDR3 comprises 15 residues. The CDR3 DNA reads TGCGCCAGCAGCGCGATAGCTAGCGGAGCCTACGAGCAGTACTTC. It codes for CASSAIASGAYEQYF. The full variable domain, in which reference TRBV5-1 and TRBJ2-7 provide the parts outside the CDR3, is KAGVTQTPRYLIKTRGQQVTLSCSPISGHRSVSWYQQTPGQGLQFLFEYFSETQRNKGNFPGRFSGRQFSNSRSEMNVSTLELGDSALYLCASSAIASGAYEQYFGPGTRLTVT.

CDR3 nucleotides: TGTGCCAGCAGCGTAGGGTCGGGAGCTAACTATGGCTACACCTTC. Translation gives CASSVGSGANYGYTF. This chain links TRBV9 with TRBJ1-2; D remains unclear. V dropped 0 bases and J dropped 0 bases, with 9 bases sitting between them. The CDR3 contains 15 residues. The germline gives CDR1 SGDLS, CDR2 YYNGEE.

The chain recombines TRBV7-8 with TRBJ1-5; 7 bases are a match to TRBD1. The CDR3 runs to 15 residues. Germline CDR1 and CDR2: SGHVS and FQNEAQ. Trimming removed 6 bases from V and 0 bases from J; junction bases left unmatched: 5. The CDR3 region is CASSPQGISNQPQHF. Written as DNA, the CDR3 is TGTGCCAGCAGTCCACAGGGGATTAGCAATCAGCCCCAGCATTTT.

This clone showed up just once. This sequence joins TRBV5-8 and TRBJ1-5; no clear D gene. From germline, CDR1 is SGHTS and CDR2 YDEGEE. The V gene lost 0 bases and the J gene lost 6 bases, with 7 bases spanning the gap. CDR3 length: 13 amino acids. The DNA for the CDR3 is TGTGCCAGCAGCTTGGCCGATGGTCAGCCCCAGCATTTT. Translating it yields CASSLADGQPQHF.

The chain carries TRBV19 and TRBJ1-1, with unresolved D. The CDR3 has 12 amino acids. Germline values: CDR1 LNHDA, CDR2 SQIVND (reference sequence). With 3 bases removed from V and 7 bases from J, the gap between germline ends came to 9 bases. This CDR3 is CASSMLPFEAFF. The DNA for the CDR3 is TGTGCCAGTAGTATGTTGCCATTTGAAGCTTTCTTT.